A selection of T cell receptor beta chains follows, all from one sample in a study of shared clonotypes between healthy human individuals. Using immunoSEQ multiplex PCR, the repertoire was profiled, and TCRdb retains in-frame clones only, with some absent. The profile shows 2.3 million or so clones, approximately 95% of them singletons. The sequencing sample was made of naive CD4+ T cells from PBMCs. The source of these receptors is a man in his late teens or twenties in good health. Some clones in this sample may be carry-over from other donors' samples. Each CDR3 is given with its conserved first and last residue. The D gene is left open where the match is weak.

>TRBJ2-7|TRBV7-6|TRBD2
CASSALAGGPYEQYF
TGTGCCAGCAGCGCCCTGGCGGGAGGGCCCTACGAGCAGTACTTC
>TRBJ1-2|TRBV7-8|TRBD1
CASSLTGQGAYGYTF
TGTGCCAGCAGCTTAACGGGACAGGGGGCATATGGCTACACCTTC
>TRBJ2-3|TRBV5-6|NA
CASSLRGTSTDTQYF
TGTGCCAGCAGCTTGCGCGGGACTAGCACAGATACGCAGTATTTT
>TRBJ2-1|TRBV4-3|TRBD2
CASSQGLADNEQFF
TGCGCCAGCAGCCAGGGACTAGCGGACAATGAGCAGTTCTTC
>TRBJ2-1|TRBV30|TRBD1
CAWSRQGPRGEQFF
TGTGCCTGGAGTAGACAGGGCCCGAGGGGGGAGCAGTTCTTC
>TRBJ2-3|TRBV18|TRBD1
CASSPPGTGADTQYF
TGTGCCAGCTCACCACCCGGGACAGGGGCCGATACGCAGTATTTT
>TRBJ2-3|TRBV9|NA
CASSVTRQPTDTQYF
TGTGCCAGCAGCGTAACGCGACAGCCCACAGATACGCAGTATTTT
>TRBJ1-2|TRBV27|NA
CASSPTPGNYGYTF
TGTGCCAGCAGTCCCACCCCCGGTAACTATGGCTACACCTTC
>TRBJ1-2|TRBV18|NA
CASSPSRSGYTF
TGTGCCAGCTCACCATCCCGGTCTGGCTACACCTTC
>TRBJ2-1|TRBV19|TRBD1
CASRAGTESYNEQFF
TGTGCCAGTAGGGCCGGGACAGAATCCTACAATGAGCAGTTCTTC
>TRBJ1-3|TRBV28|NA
CASSLPGRGLGNTIYF
TGTGCCAGCAGTTTGCCGGGGAGAGGCCTTGGAAACACCATATATTTT
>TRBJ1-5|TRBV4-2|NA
CASSQDPPYRAQPQHF
TGTGCCAGCAGCCAAGATCCCCCTTACAGGGCCCAGCCCCAGCATTTT
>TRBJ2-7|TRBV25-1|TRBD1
CASSVPGTGGYEQYF
TGTGCCAGCAGTGTCCCCGGGACAGGGGGGTACGAGCAGTACTTC
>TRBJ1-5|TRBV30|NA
CAWSVRGGNQPQHF
TGTGCCTGGAGTGTCAGGGGTGGCAATCAGCCCCAGCATTTT
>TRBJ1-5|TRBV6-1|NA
CASSTGSYQPQHF
TGTGCCAGCAGTACCGGGAGTTATCAGCCCCAGCATTTT
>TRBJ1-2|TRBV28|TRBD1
CASIPQGQFIYGYTF
TGTGCCAGCATACCCCAGGGACAGTTCATCTATGGCTACACCTTC